Below, 23 T cell receptor beta chains from the same sample are listed, as sequenced in a study of blood T cell repertoires in COVID-19. Here immunoSEQ multiplex PCR was the method, and the copy in TCRdb shows in-frame clones only, minus some. The sample gives approximately 450,000 clones, roughly 87% of which show up once; approximately 2% is in the top ten. Source material: PBMCs or T cells enriched from blood (not recorded which). These receptors came from a woman between 18 and 29 years old with acute COVID-19.

This chain uses TRBV28 with TRBJ2-3; 14 bases match TRBD2. CDR3 length: 18 amino acids. V lost 1 base to trimming and J lost 2 bases; unmatched junction nucleotides: 5. CDR1 and CDR2 (germline): MDHEN, SYDVKM. The CDR3 loop reads CASSLFGTSGRFTDTQYF. In DNA form, the CDR3 reads TGTGCCAGCAGTTTATTCGGGACTAGCGGGAGATTCACAGATACGCAGTATTTT.

The chain is built from TRBV10-1 and TRBJ2-7; perhaps TRBD1 as D (6 bases). V shed 4 bases and J shed 0 bases, with 19 bases lying between them. The CDR3 covers 17 residues. Germline V gives CDR1 WNHNN, CDR2 SYGVQD (reference sequence). CDR3 in DNA: TGCGCCAGCAGTGGAGGACCGGGACACGGAATCTCCTACGAGCAGTACTTC. This encodes CASSGGPGHGISYEQYF.

The rearrangement joins TRBV6-1 to TRBJ2-7; the match to TRBD1 covers 9 bases. Germline lookup yields CDR1 MNHNS and CDR2 SASEGT. The CDR3 covers 14 residues. Trimming removed 6 bases from V and 3 bases from J; junction bases left unmatched: 6. CDR3: CASSTTGGVYEQYF. CDR3 DNA: TGTGCCAGCAGCACGACAGGGGGGGTCTACGAGCAGTACTTC.

The chain is built from TRBV6-2 or TRBV6-3 and TRBJ2-1; TRBD2 agrees at 13 bases. CDR1 and CDR2 (germline): MNHEY, SVGEGT. The CDR3 loop spans 16 amino acids. V trimming: 4 bases; J trimming: 8 bases; junction bases outside the gene matches: 8. CDR3 nucleotides: TGTGCCAGCAGTTCTACCGGACTAGCGGGAGTCCATGAGCAGTTCTTC. It specifies CASSSTGLAGVHEQFF.

The chain links TRBV7-9 to TRBJ1-4; the D is unclear. Trimming removed 1 base from V and 2 bases from J, with 14 bases in between. The CDR3 has 17 amino acids. The V gene's germline CDR1 is SEHNR and CDR2 FQNEAQ (reference sequence). The CDR3 DNA follows: TGTGCCAGCAGCTTAGTGGAGGGCTTGTCTACTAATGAAAAACTGTTTTTT. It codes for CASSLVEGLSTNEKLFF.

The chain employs TRBV28 and TRBJ2-5; weak D call: TRBD1 (6 bases). The V end was cut by 1 base, the J end by 5 bases, with 11 bases between. Per germline, CDR1 MDHEN and CDR2 SYDVKM. The CDR3 is made up of 14 amino acids. The CDR3 spells CASSLSGAWETQYF. In nucleotides, the CDR3 is TGTGCCAGCAGTTTATCAGGGGCATGGGAGACCCAGTACTTC.

The V gene is TRBV12-5, the J gene TRBJ2-2; D uncertain. CDR3 length: 13 amino acids. CDR1 and CDR2 (germline): LGHNT, FRNRAP. Trimming left V 8 bases short and J 0 bases short, with 7 bases between. CDR3 DNA sequence: TGTGCTAGTTCCCAGGCGAACACCGGGGAGCTGTTTTTT. As protein: CASSQANTGELFF.

The genes are TRBV11-2 and TRBJ1-3; D remains unclear. Per germline, CDR1 SGHAT and CDR2 FQNNGV. The CDR3 sequence is 14 residues long. The V and J ends lost 5 bases and 0 bases respectively, with 8 bases between them. The CDR3, as DNA: TGTGCCAGCAGCATACAGCTCTCTGGAAACACCATATATTTT. It translates to CASSIQLSGNTIYF.

This rearrangement joins TRBV19 to TRBJ1-1, with TRBD1 identical over 8 bases. Losses at the gene ends were 4 bases for V and 5 bases for J; bases not matched to a gene: 15. The germline CDR1 and CDR2 sequences are LNHDA and SQIVND (reference sequence). CDR3 size: 17 residues. The CDR3 is CASSTLGRGRLETEAFF. Here the CDR3 DNA reads TGTGCCAGTAGTACTTTAGGCAGGGGGCGCTTGGAGACTGAAGCTTTCTTT.

The chain joins TRBV2 to TRBJ2-1; no clear D. The length of the CDR3 is 13 residues. With 0 bases removed from V and 10 bases from J, the gap between germline ends came to 10 bases. The germline V gene encodes CDR1 SNHLY and CDR2 FYNNEI. The CDR3 sequence is CASSEALWAEQFF. The CDR3, as DNA: TGTGCCAGCAGTGAAGCGCTTTGGGCCGAGCAGTTCTTC.

Remarks on this clone: The junction shows a germline mismatch at one end, possibly a read error. This chain links TRBV5-6 with TRBJ1-5; D gene unclear. Germline CDR1 is SGHDT and CDR2 is YYEEEE. CDR3 length equals 13 residues. This CDR3 is CASSLGANRPQHF. The CDR3 nucleotides are TGTGCCAGCAGCTTGGGGGCTAATCGGCCCCAGCATTTT.

This clone has a single count. The rearrangement uses TRBV11-2 and TRBJ2-2; 7 nucleotides line up with TRBD2. The CDR3 sequence is 17 residues long. CDR1 is SGHAT, CDR2 FQNNGV, per germline. Unmatched junction bases numbered 10, after V lost 5 bases and J lost 1 base. The CDR3 loop is CASSPGRWEKNTGELFF. CDR3 DNA: TGTGCCAGCAGCCCCGGGAGGTGGGAGAAGAACACCGGGGAGCTGTTTTTT.

This chain connects TRBV3-1 (or the pseudogene TRBV3-2) to TRBJ2-1; D is ambiguous. This CDR3 spans 14 amino acids. Germline V gene sequence: CDR1 LGHDT, CDR2 YNNKEL (reference sequence). The ends were cut back, 0 bases at V and 7 bases at J, with 10 bases in the middle. The DNA of the CDR3 is TGTGCCAGCAGCCAAGATTCTAGGAGAAATGAGCAGTTCTTC. Its protein is CASSQDSRRNEQFF.

The chain recombines TRBV11-2 with TRBJ1-2; 7 bases are shared with TRBD1. This CDR3 has 14 residues. CDR1 is SGHAT and CDR2 is FQNNGV in the germline V gene. Unmatched junction bases numbered 7, after V lost 4 bases and J lost 5 bases. The CDR3 bases are TGTGCCAGCAGCTCAAACAGGGGAGAATATGGCTACACCTTC. Translation: CASSSNRGEYGYTF.

V usage is TRBV4-3 and J usage is TRBJ1-1; 7 bases map to TRBD1. Unmatched junction bases numbered 4, after V lost 4 bases and J lost 2 bases. This CDR3 region has 14 residues. CDR1 and CDR2 from the germline V gene are LGHNA and YSLEER. In DNA, the CDR3 is TGCGCCAGCAGCCTAAGGGGGCGAAACACTGAAGCTTTCTTT. Its translation is CASSLRGRNTEAFF.

V usage is TRBV20-1 and J usage is TRBJ2-1; 7 nucleotides agree with TRBD1. V dropped 3 bases and J dropped 0; count of bases not matched to a gene: 8. The CDR3 spans 16 residues. Looked up from germline, CDR1 is DFQATT and CDR2 is SNEGSKA (reference sequence). The CDR3 DNA is TGCAGTGCTAGTACAGGGGAAACAATCTCCTACAATGAGCAGTTCTTC. This encodes CSASTGETISYNEQFF.

There are a few counts of this clone. The chain uses TRBV5-8 and TRBJ2-1; 9 nucleotides agree with TRBD2. This CDR3 is 16 amino acids long. V lost 2 bases and J lost 6; bases outside the gene matches: 9. CDR1 and CDR2 from the germline V gene are SGHTS and YDEGEE. The CDR3 here is CASSLPAGGPTNEQFF. DNA of the CDR3: TGTGCCAGCAGCTTACCAGCGGGGGGCCCGACCAATGAGCAGTTCTTC.

Comment on this clone: The same CDR3 is also encoded by other DNA sequences in this sample. The gene calls are TRBV9 and TRBJ2-7, with no clear D. V shed 4 bases and J shed 1 base, with 12 bases lying between them. The CDR3 is made up of 14 amino acids. Germline lookup yields CDR1 SGDLS and CDR2 YYNGEE. The CDR3 coding sequence is TGTGCCAGCAGCCCCCGCGGAAGTTCCTACGAGCAGTACTTC. Protein product: CASSPRGSSYEQYF.

The rearrangement uses TRBV5-4 and TRBJ1-5; tentatively, D is TRBD1 (6 bases). Trimming stripped 2 bases from V and 5 bases from J, with 14 bases between. Germline CDR1 SGHNT, CDR2 YYREEE (reference sequence). The CDR3 has 15 residues. The CDR3 DNA reads TGTGCCAGCAGCTTACCACAGGGCGCGGATCAGCCCCAGCATTTT. Translation gives CASSLPQGADQPQHF.

This clone occurred a few times. The gene calls are TRBV19 and TRBJ2-2; weak D call: TRBD1 (5 bases). Deletions cut 3 bases from V and 1 base from J, with 12 bases between. CDR3 length equals 16 residues. Germline V lookup: CDR1 LNHDA, CDR2 SQIVND (reference sequence). The CDR3 reads CASSIIKGLNTGELFF. The CDR3 nucleotides read TGTGCCAGTAGTATTATAAAGGGGTTGAACACCGGGGAGCTGTTTTTT.

This rearrangement joins TRBV6-5 to TRBJ1-1; unclear D gene. CDR1 MNHEY and CDR2 SVGAGI come from the germline V gene. The germline V and J ends were trimmed by 8 bases and 1 base, with 11 bases remaining between them. This CDR3 spans 13 amino acids. DNA for the CDR3: TGTGCCAGCTTAAAGAGTCAGAACACTGAAGCTTTCTTT. Translation gives CASLKSQNTEAFF.

The chain carries TRBV10-1 and TRBJ2-3, with 7 nucleotides matching TRBD1. This CDR3 is built from 16 residues. V dropped 0 bases and J dropped 3; count of bases not matched to a gene: 6. The V gene's germline CDR1 is WNHNN and CDR2 SYGVQD (reference sequence). CDR3 sequence: CASSESGGLPTDTQYF. As DNA, the CDR3 is TGCGCCAGCAGTGAGTCAGGGGGCCTTCCGACAGATACGCAGTATTTT.

This clone was recorded a few times. The rearrangement joins TRBV4-1 to TRBJ1-6; perhaps TRBD1 as D (6 bases). The germline CDR1 and CDR2 sequences are MGHRA and YSYEKL. The CDR3 is 16 residues long. V was trimmed by 1 base and J by 8 bases, leaving 15 bases between them. CDR3 sequence reads: CASSQVGQGSDSPLHF. DNA of the CDR3: TGCGCCAGCAGCCAAGTGGGTCAGGGGAGCGATTCACCCCTCCACTTT.